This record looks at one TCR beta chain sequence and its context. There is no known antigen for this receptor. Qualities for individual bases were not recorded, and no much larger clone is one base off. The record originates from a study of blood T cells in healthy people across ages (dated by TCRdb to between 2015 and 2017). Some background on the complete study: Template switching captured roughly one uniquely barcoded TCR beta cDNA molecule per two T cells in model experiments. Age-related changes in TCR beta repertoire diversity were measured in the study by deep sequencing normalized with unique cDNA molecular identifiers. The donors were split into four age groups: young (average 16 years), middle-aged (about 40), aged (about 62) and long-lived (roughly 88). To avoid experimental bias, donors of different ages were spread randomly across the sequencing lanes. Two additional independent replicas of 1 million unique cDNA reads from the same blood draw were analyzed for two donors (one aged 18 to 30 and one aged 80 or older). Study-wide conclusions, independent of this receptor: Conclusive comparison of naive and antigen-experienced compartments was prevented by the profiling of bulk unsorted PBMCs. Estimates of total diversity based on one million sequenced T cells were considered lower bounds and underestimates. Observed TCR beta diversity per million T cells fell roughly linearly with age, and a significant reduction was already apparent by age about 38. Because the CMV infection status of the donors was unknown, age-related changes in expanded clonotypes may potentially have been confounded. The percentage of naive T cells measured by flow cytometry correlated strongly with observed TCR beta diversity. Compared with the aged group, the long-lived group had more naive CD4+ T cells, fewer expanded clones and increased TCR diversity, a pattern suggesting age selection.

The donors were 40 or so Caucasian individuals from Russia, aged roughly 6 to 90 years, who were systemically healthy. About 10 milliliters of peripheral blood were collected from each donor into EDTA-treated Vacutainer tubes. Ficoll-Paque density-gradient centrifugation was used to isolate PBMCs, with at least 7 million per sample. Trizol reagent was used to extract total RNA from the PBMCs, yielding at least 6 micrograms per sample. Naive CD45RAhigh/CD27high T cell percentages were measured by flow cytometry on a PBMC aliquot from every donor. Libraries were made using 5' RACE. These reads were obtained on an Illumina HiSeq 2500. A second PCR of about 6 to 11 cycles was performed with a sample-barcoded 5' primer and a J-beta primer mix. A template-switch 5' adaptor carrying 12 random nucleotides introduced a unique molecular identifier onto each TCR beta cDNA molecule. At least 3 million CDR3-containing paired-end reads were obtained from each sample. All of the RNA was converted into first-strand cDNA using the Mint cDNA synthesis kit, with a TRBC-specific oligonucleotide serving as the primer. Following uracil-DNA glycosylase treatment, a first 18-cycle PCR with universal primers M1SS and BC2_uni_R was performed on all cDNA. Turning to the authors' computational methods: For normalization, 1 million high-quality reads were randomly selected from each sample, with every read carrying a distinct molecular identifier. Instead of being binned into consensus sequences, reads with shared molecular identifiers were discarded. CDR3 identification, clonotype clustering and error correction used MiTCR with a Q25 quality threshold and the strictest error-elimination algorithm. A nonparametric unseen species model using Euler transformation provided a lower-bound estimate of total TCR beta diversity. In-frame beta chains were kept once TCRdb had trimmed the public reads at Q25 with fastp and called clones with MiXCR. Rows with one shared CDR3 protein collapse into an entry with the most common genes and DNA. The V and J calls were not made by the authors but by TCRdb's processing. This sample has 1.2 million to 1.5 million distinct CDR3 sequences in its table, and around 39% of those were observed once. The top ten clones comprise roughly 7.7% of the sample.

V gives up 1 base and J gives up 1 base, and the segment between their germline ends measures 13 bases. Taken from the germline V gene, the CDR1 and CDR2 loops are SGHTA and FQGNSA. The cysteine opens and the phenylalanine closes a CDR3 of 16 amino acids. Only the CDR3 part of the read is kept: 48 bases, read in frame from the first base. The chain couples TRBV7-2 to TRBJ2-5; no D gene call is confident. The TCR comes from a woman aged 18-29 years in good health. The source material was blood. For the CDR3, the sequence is CASSLVRALSQETQYF. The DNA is TGTGCCAGCAGCTTAGTTCGGGCACTCAGCCAAGAGACCCAGTACTTC.